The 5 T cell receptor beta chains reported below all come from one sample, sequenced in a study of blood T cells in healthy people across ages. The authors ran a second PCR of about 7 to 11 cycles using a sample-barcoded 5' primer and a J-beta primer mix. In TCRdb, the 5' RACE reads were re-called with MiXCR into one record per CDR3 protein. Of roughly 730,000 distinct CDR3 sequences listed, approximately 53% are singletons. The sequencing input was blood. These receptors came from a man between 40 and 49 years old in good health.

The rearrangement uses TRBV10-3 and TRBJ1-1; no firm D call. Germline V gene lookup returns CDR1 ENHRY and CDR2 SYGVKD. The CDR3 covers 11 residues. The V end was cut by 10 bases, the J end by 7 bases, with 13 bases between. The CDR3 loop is CATASSLEAFF. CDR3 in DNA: TGTGCCACCGCAAGCTCCCTTGAAGCTTTCTTT.

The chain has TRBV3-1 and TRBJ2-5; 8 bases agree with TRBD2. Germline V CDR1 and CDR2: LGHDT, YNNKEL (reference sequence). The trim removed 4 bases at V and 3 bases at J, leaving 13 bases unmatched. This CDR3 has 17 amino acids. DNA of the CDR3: TGTGCCAGCAGCCCCGCTCTCGGGCGGGGGGTAGAAGAGACCCAGTACTTC. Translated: CASSPALGRGVEETQYF.

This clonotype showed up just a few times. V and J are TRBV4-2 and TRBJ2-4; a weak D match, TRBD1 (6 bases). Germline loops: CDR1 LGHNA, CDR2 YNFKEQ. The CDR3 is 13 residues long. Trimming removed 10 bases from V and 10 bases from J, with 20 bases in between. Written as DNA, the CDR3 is TGTGCCACCTTCGATCCCGGGACACAGATTCAGTACTTC. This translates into CATFDPGTQIQYF.

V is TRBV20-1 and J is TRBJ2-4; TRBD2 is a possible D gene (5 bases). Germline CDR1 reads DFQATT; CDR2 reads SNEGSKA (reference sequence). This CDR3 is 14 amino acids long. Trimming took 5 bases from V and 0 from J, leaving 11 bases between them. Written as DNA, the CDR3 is TGCAGTGCTCAGAGCGGTTTAGCCAAAAACATTCAGTACTTC. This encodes CSAQSGLAKNIQYF.

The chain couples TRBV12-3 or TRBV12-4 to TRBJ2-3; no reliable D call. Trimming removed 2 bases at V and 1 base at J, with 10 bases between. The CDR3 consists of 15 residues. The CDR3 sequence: CASSLTVSRTDTQYF. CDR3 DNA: TGTGCCAGCAGTTTAACGGTCTCACGCACAGATACGCAGTATTTT.